This TCR beta chain was captured by sequencing in a study of blood T cells in healthy people across ages. The sample providers were healthy Caucasian people from Russia, aged roughly 6 to 95. Study-wide results and limits: Unsorted PBMC input precluded a conclusive naive versus antigen-experienced comparison.

The CDR3 is 16 amino acids. This clonotype was counted a single time. Its specificity is unknown. At one of its ends the junction is not consistent with the germline gene, which may arise from a read error. A sample-barcoded 5' primer and a J-beta primer mix were used in a second PCR of roughly 6 to 12 cycles. A template-switch adaptor that had 12 random nucleotides put a tag on each cDNA molecule. One entry per CDR3 protein, called by TCRdb with MiXCR from the 5' RACE reads. The repertoire holds roughly 2 million distinct CDR3 sequences, with less than 50% as singletons. This sequence joins TRBV12-3 or TRBV12-4 and TRBJ2-3; 7 bases are shared with TRBD2. Sequencing was performed on blood. This clonotype was sampled from a woman between 40 and 50 years old in good health. The CDR3, as DNA: TGTGCCAGCAGACGATCTAGCGGCCCTAGCACAGATGCGCAGTATTTT. It yields the protein CASRRSSGPSTDAQYF.